This TCR beta chain was captured by sequencing in a study of circulating CD8 cells and anti-PD-1 response in melanoma (TCRdb year 2020). For context, the study as a whole: Nivolumab was given to patients intravenously at 3 mg/kg every 2 weeks. Of the 13 patients in the melanoma cohort, anti-PD-1 was received as first-line therapy by seven patients, and prior targeted therapy or immunotherapy had been received by six patients. Patients with complete or partial responses were classified as responders; those with stable or progressive disease (RECIST v1.1) as non-responders. The TCR repertoire analysis covered approximately eleven melanoma patients: 7 non-responders and 4 responders. PD-1 on on-treatment samples was detected using a biotinylated anti-human IgG4 antibody. The paper as a whole reports these results and caveats: The cohort included both treatment-naive and previously treated patients, and the authors noted that this mix could influence results. The published TCR repertoire comparisons relied only on baseline and M1 samples from a small cohort that had few responders. The DNEG repertoire had the highest diversity, the PD-1 and DPOS repertoires had similar and higher clonality, and the TIGIT repertoires had the lowest diversity. Tumor material was not accessible, so tumor reactivity was assessed by peptide assays on expanded sorted subsets instead. Repertoires were mostly private between subsets, with fewer than 7% of TRB clonotypes shared at M1, and the greatest sharing occurred between DPOS and TIGIT. Because material was limited, most experiments were generally run without replicates.

A distance of 18 bases separates the germline ends of V and J, which lose 3 bases and 6 bases respectively. Reading from cysteine to phenylalanine, the CDR3 counts 16 amino acids. Only the CDR3 part of the read is kept: 48 bases, read in frame from the first base. CDR1 and CDR2 were assigned from the germline V gene as SGHDN and FVKESK. This clonotype is judged medium-sized (0.01 to 0.1%). Its antigen target is currently unknown. No much larger clonotype is one base removed from it; base qualities were not supplied. The data were produced on a NextSeq 500. TCR libraries were prepared from about 15 ng of total RNA with the QIAseq Immune Repertoire RNA Library Kit, Human TCR Panel. TCR libraries were sequenced on an Illumina NextSeq with a Mid Output V2 kit, using asymmetric 261x41 paired-end reads. Each TCR library was diluted to about 4.1 nM, after which the TCR libraries were pooled, denatured and loaded at 1.0 pM. As for how the authors treated the data: TCR FASTQ files were processed in the QIAGEN GeneGlobe Data Analysis Center, with downstream analysis in R 3.5.2. To get clonality, Shannon entropy was normalized by the log of the number of unique productive sequences and the result was subtracted from one. Fisher exact tests at 5% FDR, run separately within each subset, picked out TRA or TRB clonotypes whose abundance differed between baseline and M1. Differentially abundant clonotypes were grouped as emerging, expanding, contracting or non-expanding/contracting. Morisita's overlap index was used to measure repertoire overlap between patients. TCRdb trimmed public reads at Q25 via fastp, called clones via MiXCR and kept in-frame beta chains. Every distinct CDR3 protein forms one entry, paired with its most common genes and DNA. These V and J calls derive from TCRdb rather than the authors' analysis. The sample profile shows 1,000 to 1,500 distinct CDR3 sequences; approximately 7% of them were found once. The ten biggest clones cover 16% of the sample.

A BD FACSAria II cell sorter was used to sort four subsets, defined by PD-1 and/or TIGIT, from live CD3+CD8+TCRalphabeta+ cells. To characterize how relevant each subset is to anti-PD-1 therapy response, circulating CD8 T cells were sorted into four subsets based on PD-1 and TIGIT expression. Both TCR alpha and TCR beta chains were sequenced from each sorted CD8 T-cell subset. Peripheral blood was drawn before the first anti-PD-1 injection and after two and four injections. PBMCs were immediately isolated by Ficoll gradient centrifugation. Until use, PBMCs were cryopreserved in liquid nitrogen in RPMI containing roughly 22% FCS and roughly 9.7% DMSO. After thawing, PBMCs were stained with a viability dye and with antibodies against CD3, CD8alpha, TCRalphabeta, PD-1 and TIGIT. The RNeasy Kit was used to extract total RNA, and all samples had a RIN greater than 7.

The sample was CD8+ T cells from PBMCs, taken at baseline or after one month of anti-PD-1 therapy (not recorded which). The clonotype was recovered from a human donor with melanoma. The chain employs TRBV14 and TRBJ2-1, and possibly TRBD2, on 7 matching bases. At the DNA level, the sequence is TGTGCCAGCAGCCAGCTTACAGGGACTAAGACCAATGAGCAGTTCTTC. This gives the protein CASSQLTGTKTNEQFF.